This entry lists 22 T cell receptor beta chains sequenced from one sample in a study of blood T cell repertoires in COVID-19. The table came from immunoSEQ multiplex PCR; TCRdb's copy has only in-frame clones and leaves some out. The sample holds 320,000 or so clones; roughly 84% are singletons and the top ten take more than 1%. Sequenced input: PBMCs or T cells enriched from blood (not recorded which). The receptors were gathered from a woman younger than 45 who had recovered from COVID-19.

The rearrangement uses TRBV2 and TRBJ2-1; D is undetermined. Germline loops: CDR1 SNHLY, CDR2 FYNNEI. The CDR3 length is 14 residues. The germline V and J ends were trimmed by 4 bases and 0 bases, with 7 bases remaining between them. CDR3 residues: CASSGQLSYNEQFF. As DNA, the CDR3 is TGTGCCAGCAGTGGCCAACTCTCCTACAATGAGCAGTTCTTC.

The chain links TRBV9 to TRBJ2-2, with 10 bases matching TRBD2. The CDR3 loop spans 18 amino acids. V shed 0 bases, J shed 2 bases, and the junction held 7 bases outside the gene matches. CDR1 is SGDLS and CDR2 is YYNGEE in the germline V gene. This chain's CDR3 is CASSVGSGGAGNTGELFF. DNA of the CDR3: TGTGCCAGCAGCGTAGGGAGCGGGGGGGCCGGAAACACCGGGGAGCTGTTTTTT.

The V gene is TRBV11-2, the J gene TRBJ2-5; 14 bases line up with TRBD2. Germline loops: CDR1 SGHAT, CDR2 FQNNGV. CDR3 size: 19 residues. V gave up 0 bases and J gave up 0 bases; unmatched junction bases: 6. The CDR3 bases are TGTGCCAGCAGCTTAGAGCGGACTAGCGGGGGGAAGAACCAAGAGACCCAGTACTTC. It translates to CASSLERTSGGKNQETQYF.

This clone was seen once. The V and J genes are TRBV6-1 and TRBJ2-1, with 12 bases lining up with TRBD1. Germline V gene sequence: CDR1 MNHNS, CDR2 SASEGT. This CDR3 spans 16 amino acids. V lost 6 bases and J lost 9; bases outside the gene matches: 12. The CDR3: CASRETGTGGRSEQFF. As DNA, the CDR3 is TGTGCCAGCAGGGAAACCGGGACAGGGGGCCGTAGTGAGCAGTTCTTC.

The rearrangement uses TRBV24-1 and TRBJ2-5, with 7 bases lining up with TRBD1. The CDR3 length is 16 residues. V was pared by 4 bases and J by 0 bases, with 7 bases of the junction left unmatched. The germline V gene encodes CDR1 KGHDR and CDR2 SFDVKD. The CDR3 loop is CATSDPRTGHQETQYF. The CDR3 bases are TGTGCCACCAGTGACCCCCGGACAGGCCACCAAGAGACCCAGTACTTC.

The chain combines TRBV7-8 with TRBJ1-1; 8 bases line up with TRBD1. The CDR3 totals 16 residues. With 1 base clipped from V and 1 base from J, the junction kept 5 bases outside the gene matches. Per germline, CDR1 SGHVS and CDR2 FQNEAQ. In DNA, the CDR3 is TGTGCCAGCAGCTTAGACAGGGGGAATGCGAACACTGAAGCTTTCTTT. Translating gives CASSLDRGNANTEAFF.

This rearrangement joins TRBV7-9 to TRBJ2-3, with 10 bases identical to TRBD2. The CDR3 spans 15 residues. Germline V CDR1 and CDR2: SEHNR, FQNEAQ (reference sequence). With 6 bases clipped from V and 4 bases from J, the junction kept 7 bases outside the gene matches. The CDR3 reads CASRQAGGLSDTQYF. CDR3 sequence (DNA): TGTGCCAGCAGACAAGCGGGGGGGCTGTCAGATACGCAGTATTTT.

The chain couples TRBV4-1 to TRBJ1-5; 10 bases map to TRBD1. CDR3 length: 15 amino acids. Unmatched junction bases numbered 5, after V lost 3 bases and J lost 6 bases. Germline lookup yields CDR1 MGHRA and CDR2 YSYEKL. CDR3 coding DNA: TGCGCCAGCAGCCAGGGGACAGGGGTTGGTCAGCCCCAGCATTTT. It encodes CASSQGTGVGQPQHF.

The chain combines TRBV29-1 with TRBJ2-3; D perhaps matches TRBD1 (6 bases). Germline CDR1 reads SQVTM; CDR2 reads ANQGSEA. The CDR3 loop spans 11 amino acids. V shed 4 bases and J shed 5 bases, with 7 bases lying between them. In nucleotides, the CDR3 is TGCAGCGTTGGAGGGGGAGATACGCAGTATTTT. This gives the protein CSVGGGDTQYF.

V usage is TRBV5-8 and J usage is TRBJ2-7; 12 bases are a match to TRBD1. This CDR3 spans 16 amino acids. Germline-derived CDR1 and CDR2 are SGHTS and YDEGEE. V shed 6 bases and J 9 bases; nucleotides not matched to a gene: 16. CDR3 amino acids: CASNPGRGQGAKGQYF. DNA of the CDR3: TGTGCCAGCAACCCGGGGCGGGGACAGGGGGCGAAGGGGCAGTACTTC.

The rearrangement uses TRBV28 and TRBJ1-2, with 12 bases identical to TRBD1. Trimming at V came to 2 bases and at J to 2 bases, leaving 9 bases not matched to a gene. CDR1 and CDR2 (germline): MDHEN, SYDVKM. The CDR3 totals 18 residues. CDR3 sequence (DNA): TGTGCCAGCAGTTTAGGCGGCGGGACAGGGGGCGTAAACTATGGCTACACCTTC. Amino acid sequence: CASSLGGGTGGVNYGYTF.

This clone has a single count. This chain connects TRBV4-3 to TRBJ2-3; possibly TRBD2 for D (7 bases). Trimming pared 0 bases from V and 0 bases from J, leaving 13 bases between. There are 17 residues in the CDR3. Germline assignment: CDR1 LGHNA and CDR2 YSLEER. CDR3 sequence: CASSQDRGALSTDTQYF. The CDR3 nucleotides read TGCGCCAGCAGCCAAGATCGGGGGGCCCTGAGCACAGATACGCAGTATTTT.

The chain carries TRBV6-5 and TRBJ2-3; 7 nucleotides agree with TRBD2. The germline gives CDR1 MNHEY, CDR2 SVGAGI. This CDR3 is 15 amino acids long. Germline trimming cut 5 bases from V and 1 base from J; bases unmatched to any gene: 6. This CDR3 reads CASSRASGGTDTQYF. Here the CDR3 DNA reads TGTGCCAGCAGTCGGGCTAGCGGTGGCACAGATACGCAGTATTTT.

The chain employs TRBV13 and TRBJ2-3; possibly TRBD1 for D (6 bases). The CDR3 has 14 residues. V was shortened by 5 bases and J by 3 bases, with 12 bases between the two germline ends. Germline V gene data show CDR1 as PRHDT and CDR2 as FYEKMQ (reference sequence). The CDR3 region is CASSRTEDTDTQYF. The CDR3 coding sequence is TGTGCCAGCAGCCGGACAGAAGATACAGATACGCAGTATTTT.

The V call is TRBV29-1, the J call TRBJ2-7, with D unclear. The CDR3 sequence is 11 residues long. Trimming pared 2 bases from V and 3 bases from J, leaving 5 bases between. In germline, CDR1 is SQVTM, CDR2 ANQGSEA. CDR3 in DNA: TGCAGCGTTGAATACAACTACGAGCAGTACTTC. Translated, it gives CSVEYNYEQYF.

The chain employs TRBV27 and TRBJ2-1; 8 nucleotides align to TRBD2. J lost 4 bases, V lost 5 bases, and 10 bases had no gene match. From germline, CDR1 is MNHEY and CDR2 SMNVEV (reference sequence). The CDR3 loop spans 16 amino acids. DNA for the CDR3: TGTGCCAGCAGTCCGATCGGGGGGGCGATATACAATGAGCAGTTCTTC. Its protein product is CASSPIGGAIYNEQFF.

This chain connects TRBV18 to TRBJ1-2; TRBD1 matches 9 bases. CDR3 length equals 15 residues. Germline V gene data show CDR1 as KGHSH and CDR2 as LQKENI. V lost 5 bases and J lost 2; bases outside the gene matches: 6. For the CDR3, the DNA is TGTGCCAGCTCAGACCGTGGACAGGGGAACTATGGCTACACCTTC. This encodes CASSDRGQGNYGYTF.

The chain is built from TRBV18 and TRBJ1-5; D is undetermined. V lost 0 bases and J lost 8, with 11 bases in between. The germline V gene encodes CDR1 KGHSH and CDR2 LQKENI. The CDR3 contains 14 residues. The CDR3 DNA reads TGTGCCAGCTCACCACCGTCGGGCGGGGAGCCCCAGCATTTT. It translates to CASSPPSGGEPQHF.

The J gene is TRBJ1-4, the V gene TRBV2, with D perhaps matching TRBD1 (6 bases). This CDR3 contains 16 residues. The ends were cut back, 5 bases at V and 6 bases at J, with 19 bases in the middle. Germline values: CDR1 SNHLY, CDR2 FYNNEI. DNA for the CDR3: TGTGCCAGCAGTCACAAGGGGGGGTTGAGGCATGAAAAACTGTTTTTT. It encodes CASSHKGGLRHEKLFF.

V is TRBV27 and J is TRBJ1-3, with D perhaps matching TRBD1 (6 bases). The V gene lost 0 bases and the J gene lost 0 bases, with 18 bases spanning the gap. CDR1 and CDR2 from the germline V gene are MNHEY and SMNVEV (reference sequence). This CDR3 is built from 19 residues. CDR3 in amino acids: CASSLSSPIPGDSGNTIYF. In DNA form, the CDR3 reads TGTGCCAGCAGTTTATCGTCACCCATCCCAGGGGACTCTGGAAACACCATATATTTT.

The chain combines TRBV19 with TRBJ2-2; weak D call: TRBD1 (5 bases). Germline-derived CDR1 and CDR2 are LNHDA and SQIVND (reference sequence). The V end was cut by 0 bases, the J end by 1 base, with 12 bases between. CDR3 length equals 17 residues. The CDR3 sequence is CASSIDGRAMNTGELFF. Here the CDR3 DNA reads TGTGCCAGTAGTATAGATGGCAGGGCCATGAACACCGGGGAGCTGTTTTTT.

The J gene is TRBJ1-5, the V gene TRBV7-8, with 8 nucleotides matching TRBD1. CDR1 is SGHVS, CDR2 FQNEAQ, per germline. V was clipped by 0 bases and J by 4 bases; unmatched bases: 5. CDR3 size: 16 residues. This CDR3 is CASSLARDRLNQPQHF. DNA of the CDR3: TGTGCCAGCAGCTTAGCGAGGGACAGGCTAAATCAGCCCCAGCATTTT.